This passage covers 8 T cell receptor beta chains from one sample sequenced in a study of T cell responses to AZD1222 COVID-19 vaccine. The table came from immunoSEQ multiplex PCR; TCRdb's copy has only in-frame clones and leaves some out. The table lists roughly 96,000 clones, 70% to 90% of them singletons. The starting material was peripheral blood, obtained on day 0 of AZD1222 vaccination. These receptors were taken from an adult in good health.

The chain combines TRBV11-2 with TRBJ2-7, with 9 positions matching TRBD1. Trimming removed 4 bases from V and 1 base from J; junction bases left unmatched: 5. The germline gives CDR1 SGHAT, CDR2 FQNNGV. There are 15 residues in the CDR3. CDR3 protein: CASSSGQGLSYEQYF. In DNA form, the CDR3 reads TGTGCCAGCAGCTCGGGACAGGGCCTTTCCTACGAGCAGTACTTC.

The CDR3 DNA sequence: TGTGCCAGCAGCCAAGTGGGACAGGGGACCCCTGGAAAACTGTTTTTT. It is translated as CASSQVGQGTPGKLFF. This chain connects TRBV3-1 (or the pseudogene TRBV3-2) to TRBJ1-4; TRBD1 agrees at 10 bases. This CDR3 has 16 amino acids. The V segment lost 1 base and the J segment 10 bases; nucleotides outside the gene matches: 9. In germline, CDR1 is LGHDT, CDR2 YNNKEL (reference sequence).

The chain is built from TRBV4-2 and TRBJ2-1, with TRBD2 as a possible D gene (6 bases). CDR1 is LGHNA, CDR2 YNFKEQ, per germline. Trimming cost V 4 bases and J 1 base, with 11 bases left between them. This CDR3 contains 15 residues. For the CDR3, the DNA is TGTGCCAGCAGCCGAAGCGGGTTATCCTACAATGAGCAGTTCTTC. Residues: CASSRSGLSYNEQFF.

The chain has TRBV7-3 and TRBJ1-2, with 8 bases matching TRBD1. Trimming took 5 bases from V and 1 from J; bases not matched to a gene: 6. The CDR3 sequence is 15 residues long. Germline CDR1 is SGHTA and CDR2 is FQGTGA. The CDR3 sequence: CASSPGGDYNYGYTF. CDR3 nucleotide sequence: TGTGCCAGCAGCCCAGGGGGCGACTATAACTATGGCTACACCTTC.

The chain is built from TRBV10-3 and TRBJ2-4; a possible D gene is TRBD1 (5 bases). The V end lost 0 bases, the J end lost 0 bases, and 6 bases lay between the germline ends. Germline assignment: CDR1 ENHRY and CDR2 SYGVKD. CDR3 length: 15 amino acids. The CDR3 reads CAISESRGAKNIQYF. The CDR3 bases are TGTGCCATCAGTGAGTCAAGGGGAGCCAAAAACATTCAGTACTTC.

The chain combines TRBV13 with TRBJ2-5; 10 positions agree with TRBD1. With V trimmed by 2 bases and J by 5 bases, 8 bases remained unmatched. The germline CDR1 and CDR2 sequences are PRHDT and FYEKMQ (reference sequence). The CDR3 has 16 residues. This CDR3 is CASSLSRTGGWETQYF. The CDR3 DNA reads as TGTGCCAGCAGCTTATCGAGGACAGGGGGTTGGGAGACCCAGTACTTC.

The rearrangement uses TRBV5-6 and TRBJ2-2, with 10 bases identical to TRBD1. V trimming: 4 bases; J trimming: 3 bases; junction bases outside the gene matches: 9. The germline V gene encodes CDR1 SGHDT and CDR2 YYEEEE. The CDR3 extends over 17 amino acids. This CDR3 is CASSAGPGTGDTGELFF. The CDR3 coding sequence is TGTGCCAGCAGCGCAGGTCCCGGGACAGGGGACACCGGGGAGCTGTTTTTT.

The chain employs TRBV12-5 and TRBJ1-5, with TRBD1 matching 8 bases. The CDR3 spans 17 residues. In germline, CDR1 is LGHNT, CDR2 FRNRAP. V shed 1 base and J 4 bases; nucleotides not matched to a gene: 9. As DNA, the CDR3 is TGTGCTAGTGGTTTGGGAAACAGGGGGGGAGGGAATCAGCCCCAGCATTTT. It translates to CASGLGNRGGGNQPQHF. Using reference TRBV12-5 and TRBJ1-5 for the parts outside the CDR3, the full variable domain is DARVTQTPRHKVTEMGQEVTMRCQPILGHNTVFWYRQTMMQGLELLAYFRNRAPLDDSGMPKDRFSAEMPDATLATLKIQPSEPRDSAVYFCASGLGNRGGGNQPQHFGDGTRLSIL.